This entry features one TCR beta chain sequence. Its specificity is not known. The sample belongs to a study of early T cells in non-severe SARS-CoV-2 infection. The wider study: Sequencing of bulk RNA from unsorted whole blood was done, without chain pairing. Study-wide results and caveats: Matches to VDJdb favored anti-spike CD8 responses and missed private and CD4 specificities.

Individual cDNA molecules carried attached unique molecular identifiers. TCRdb re-called the 5' RACE reads with MiXCR, one entry per CDR3 protein. The table shows 35,000 to 45,000 distinct CDR3 sequences, with roughly 6.8% occurring only once. Source: whole blood, taken at baseline. The TCR was taken from an adult who was a healthcare worker with PCR-confirmed SARS-CoV-2 infection or an uninfected control (not recorded which).

The CDR3 DNA reads as TGTGCCATGACGGACAGGGGAATCGACGAGCAGTACTTC. Its protein product is CAMTDRGIDEQYF. The chain has TRBV10-3 and TRBJ2-7, with 9 bases aligning to TRBD1. With 9 bases clipped from V and 5 bases from J, the junction kept 8 bases outside the gene matches. Germline lookup yields CDR1 ENHRY and CDR2 SYGVKD. CDR3 size: 13 residues.